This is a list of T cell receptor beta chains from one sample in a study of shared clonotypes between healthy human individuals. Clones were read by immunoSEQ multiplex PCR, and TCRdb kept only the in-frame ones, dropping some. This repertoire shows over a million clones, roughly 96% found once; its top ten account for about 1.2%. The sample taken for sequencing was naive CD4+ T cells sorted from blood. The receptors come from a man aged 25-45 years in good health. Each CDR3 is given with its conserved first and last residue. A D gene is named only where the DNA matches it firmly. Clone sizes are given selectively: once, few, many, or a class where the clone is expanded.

CDR3nt: TGTGCCAGCAGGGTCCTACGATCGAACACCGGGGAGCTGTTTTTT; CDR3aa: CASRVLRSNTGELFF; v_gene: TRBV11-2; d_gene: .; j_gene: TRBJ2-2; abundance: .; len: 15
CDR3nt: TGTGCCAGTAGTATCGGTCACAGGGCTGAAGCTTTCTTT; CDR3aa: CASSIGHRAEAFF; v_gene: TRBV19; d_gene: .; j_gene: TRBJ1-1; abundance: .; len: 13
CDR3nt: TGTGCCAGCAGCGCTAAAGCGGGAGGGCTAGAGACCCAGTACTTC; CDR3aa: CASSAKAGGLETQYF; v_gene: TRBV9; d_gene: TRBD2; j_gene: TRBJ2-5; abundance: .; len: 15
CDR3nt: TGCGCCAGCAGTGATCCCGGGGCGGGAGCCTACGAGCAGTACTTC; CDR3aa: CASSDPGAGAYEQYF; v_gene: TRBV10-1; d_gene: TRBD2; j_gene: TRBJ2-7; abundance: .; len: 15
CDR3nt: TGCGCCAGCAGCCAAGATAACAGGGTAGATACGCAGTATTTT; CDR3aa: CASSQDNRVDTQYF; v_gene: TRBV4-3; d_gene: .; j_gene: TRBJ2-3; abundance: .; len: 14
CDR3nt: TGTGCCAGCAGCTTAGGGCGGGCGGAGTACAATGAGCAGTTCTTC; CDR3aa: CASSLGRAEYNEQFF; v_gene: TRBV7-9; d_gene: .; j_gene: TRBJ2-1; abundance: .; len: 15
CDR3nt: TGTGCCAGCAGCGTGGTCCTAGCGGAAACCGGGGAGCTGTTTTTT; CDR3aa: CASSVVLAETGELFF; v_gene: TRBV27; d_gene: TRBD2; j_gene: TRBJ2-2; abundance: .; len: 15
CDR3nt: TGTGCCAGTAGTTTGTCAGGGGGCGATTCCTATGGCTACACCTTC; CDR3aa: CASSLSGGDSYGYTF; v_gene: TRBV19; d_gene: TRBD1; j_gene: TRBJ1-2; abundance: .; len: 15
CDR3nt: TGTGCCAGCAGCTTGGAGGGGAGCGAGACCGGGGAGCTGTTTTTT; CDR3aa: CASSLEGSETGELFF; v_gene: TRBV5-7; d_gene: .; j_gene: TRBJ2-2; abundance: .; len: 15
CDR3nt: TGTGCCAGCTTTCGGGGACAAGGGGGAGAGACCCAGTACTTC; CDR3aa: CASFRGQGGETQYF; v_gene: TRBV18; d_gene: .; j_gene: TRBJ2-5; abundance: .; len: 14
CDR3nt: TGTGCCAGCAGCTTAGGACAGAGCTCCTACGAGCAGTACTTC; CDR3aa: CASSLGQSSYEQYF; v_gene: TRBV11-3; d_gene: .; j_gene: TRBJ2-7; abundance: .; len: 14
CDR3nt: TGCGCCAGCAGCTTGGACCAGAACAGGGATGGAAACACCATATATTTT; CDR3aa: CASSLDQNRDGNTIYF; v_gene: TRBV5-1; d_gene: .; j_gene: TRBJ1-3; abundance: .; len: 16
CDR3nt: TGTGCCAGCAGCGAGCGGGGTCGCGAGCAGTACTTC; CDR3aa: CASSERGREQYF; v_gene: TRBV11-3; d_gene: TRBD2; j_gene: TRBJ2-7; abundance: .; len: 12
CDR3nt: TGTGCCAGCAGCCTTAGCGGAAGCTCCTACAATGAGCAGTTCTTC; CDR3aa: CASSLSGSSYNEQFF; v_gene: TRBV5-6; d_gene: .; j_gene: TRBJ2-1; abundance: once; len: 15
CDR3nt: TGTGCCAGCAGTGAAAACCCCGGGACAGGGGTGAGCACAGATACGCAGTATTTT; CDR3aa: CASSENPGTGVSTDTQYF; v_gene: TRBV6-1; d_gene: TRBD1; j_gene: TRBJ2-3; abundance: .; len: 18
CDR3nt: TGTGCCACCAGCAGAGATCGAGCTAGCGGCACAGATACGCAGTATTTT; CDR3aa: CATSRDRASGTDTQYF; v_gene: TRBV15; d_gene: .; j_gene: TRBJ2-3; abundance: once; len: 16
CDR3nt: TGTGCCAGCAGCGTAACCCCAGGGGGCCAAGAGACCCAGTACTTC; CDR3aa: CASSVTPGGQETQYF; v_gene: TRBV9; d_gene: TRBD1; j_gene: TRBJ2-5; abundance: .; len: 15
CDR3nt: TGTGCCAGCTCACCAATGGAAGAGACCCAGTACTTC; CDR3aa: CASSPMEETQYF; v_gene: TRBV18; d_gene: .; j_gene: TRBJ2-5; abundance: .; len: 12
CDR3nt: TGTGCCAGCAGTGAACAGGCAGGGGGGTGGGACACTGAAGCTTTCTTT; CDR3aa: CASSEQAGGWDTEAFF; v_gene: TRBV6-1; d_gene: TRBD1; j_gene: TRBJ1-1; abundance: .; len: 16
CDR3nt: TGTGCCGGATCCCAGGGGGCGAATTCACCCCTCCACTTT; CDR3aa: CAGSQGANSPLHF; v_gene: TRBV6-6; d_gene: TRBD1; j_gene: TRBJ1-6; abundance: .; len: 13
CDR3nt: TGTGCCAGCAGTTTATTACTAGCGGTTTACAATGAGCAGTTCTTC; CDR3aa: CASSLLLAVYNEQFF; v_gene: TRBV28; d_gene: TRBD2; j_gene: TRBJ2-1; abundance: once; len: 15
CDR3nt: TGTGCCAGCAGGGGGGGACCCACCAATGAGCAGTTCTTC; CDR3aa: CASRGGPTNEQFF; v_gene: TRBV28; d_gene: .; j_gene: TRBJ2-1; abundance: .; len: 13
CDR3nt: TGTGCCAGCAGCTCCTCCAGCGGGGTCAGCTACAATGAGCAGTTCTTC; CDR3aa: CASSSSSGVSYNEQFF; v_gene: TRBV7-8; d_gene: TRBD2; j_gene: TRBJ2-1; abundance: .; len: 16
CDR3nt: TGTGCCAGCAACTTCATTGACAGCCACACAGATACGCAGTATTTT; CDR3aa: CASNFIDSHTDTQYF; v_gene: TRBV11-3; d_gene: .; j_gene: TRBJ2-3; abundance: .; len: 15
CDR3nt: TGTGCCAGTAGTATAATAGCTGTGGGGGGAGTTAGCAATGAGCAGTTCTTC; CDR3aa: CASSIIAVGGVSNEQFF; v_gene: TRBV19; d_gene: .; j_gene: TRBJ2-1; abundance: .; len: 17
CDR3nt: TGTGCCAGCTCAAGTAGGGGGATGGGGGTCTCAGATACGCAGTATTTT; CDR3aa: CASSSRGMGVSDTQYF; v_gene: TRBV2; d_gene: .; j_gene: TRBJ2-3; abundance: .; len: 16
CDR3nt: TGTGCCAGCAGCTTACAGCGTCTGAGCTCCTACGAGCAGTACTTC; CDR3aa: CASSLQRLSSYEQYF; v_gene: TRBV7-2; d_gene: .; j_gene: TRBJ2-7; abundance: .; len: 15
CDR3nt: TGTGCCAGCAGCGGGGCCAACCTAGCCAAAAACATTCAGTACTTC; CDR3aa: CASSGANLAKNIQYF; v_gene: TRBV5-4; d_gene: .; j_gene: TRBJ2-4; abundance: .; len: 15
CDR3nt: TGTGCCTGGAGTGGCTCTAGGGACTACAACAATGAGCAGTTCTTC; CDR3aa: CAWSGSRDYNNEQFF; v_gene: TRBV30; d_gene: TRBD2; j_gene: TRBJ2-1; abundance: few; len: 15
CDR3nt: TGTGCCAGCAGCTTAGACGGGAGGTACTACAATGAGCAGTTCTTC; CDR3aa: CASSLDGRYYNEQFF; v_gene: TRBV11-2; d_gene: TRBD2; j_gene: TRBJ2-1; abundance: .; len: 15
CDR3nt: TGTGCCAGCAGTTTATCGATATTCCCGGACAGAGCTTTCTTT; CDR3aa: CASSLSIFPDRAFF; v_gene: TRBV27; d_gene: .; j_gene: TRBJ1-1; abundance: .; len: 14
CDR3nt: TGTGCCAGCTCACCACCCGGGACAGGGGGCTATGGCTACACCTTC; CDR3aa: CASSPPGTGGYGYTF; v_gene: TRBV18; d_gene: TRBD1; j_gene: TRBJ1-2; abundance: .; len: 15
CDR3nt: TGTGCCAGCAGTGAAGAGACTCCGCAGTACTTC; CDR3aa: CASSEETPQYF; v_gene: TRBV2; d_gene: .; j_gene: TRBJ2-7; abundance: .; len: 11
CDR3nt: TGCAGCGTGGCCCGTAGCGGGAGCGGCGAGCAGTACTTC; CDR3aa: CSVARSGSGEQYF; v_gene: TRBV29-1; d_gene: TRBD2; j_gene: TRBJ2-7; abundance: .; len: 13
CDR3nt: TGTGCCAGCAGCTTAGATAGGGGGGGAAAATACAATGAGCAGTTCTTC; CDR3aa: CASSLDRGGKYNEQFF; v_gene: TRBV11-3; d_gene: .; j_gene: TRBJ2-1; abundance: .; len: 16
CDR3nt: TGTGCCAGCTCACCACCGGGAAGGGGGCGCGGGAATGAGCAGTTCTTC; CDR3aa: CASSPPGRGRGNEQFF; v_gene: TRBV18; d_gene: TRBD1; j_gene: TRBJ2-1; abundance: .; len: 16
CDR3nt: TGTGCCAGCAGCCCGCCCGGGACAGGGGGCTTTGATGAGCAGTTCTTC; CDR3aa: CASSPPGTGGFDEQFF; v_gene: TRBV11-2; d_gene: TRBD1; j_gene: TRBJ2-1; abundance: .; len: 16
CDR3nt: TGTGCCAGCTCACCTAGCAGCGGGAGGGCCGACACCGGGGAGCTGTTTTTT; CDR3aa: CASSPSSGRADTGELFF; v_gene: TRBV18; d_gene: TRBD2; j_gene: TRBJ2-2; abundance: .; len: 17
CDR3nt: TGTGCCAGCAGCTTGGTTCTCCCACCTAGTTTTGACACCTTC; CDR3aa: CASSLVLPPSFDTF; v_gene: TRBV5-5; d_gene: .; j_gene: TRBJ1-2; abundance: .; len: 14
CDR3nt: TGCGCCAGCAGCTTGGAAGCGGGAAACTACGAGCAGTACTTC; CDR3aa: CASSLEAGNYEQYF; v_gene: TRBV5-1; d_gene: TRBD2; j_gene: TRBJ2-7; abundance: once; len: 14
CDR3nt: TGTGCCAGCAGCCCCACCGCGGGCGAAAAACTGTTTTTT; CDR3aa: CASSPTAGEKLFF; v_gene: TRBV7-9; d_gene: .; j_gene: TRBJ1-4; abundance: .; len: 13
CDR3nt: TGTGCCAGCAGCTTAATTCACGGGAATACCTACAATGAGCAGTTCTTC; CDR3aa: CASSLIHGNTYNEQFF; v_gene: TRBV7-8; d_gene: .; j_gene: TRBJ2-1; abundance: .; len: 16
CDR3nt: TGTGCCAGCAGTTTGGCGGACAGGGGGACCGGGGAGCTGTTTTTT; CDR3aa: CASSLADRGTGELFF; v_gene: TRBV28; d_gene: TRBD1; j_gene: TRBJ2-2; abundance: .; len: 15
CDR3nt: TGCGCCAGCAGCTTGGGAGGGAACACTGAAGCTTTCTTT; CDR3aa: CASSLGGNTEAFF; v_gene: TRBV5-1; d_gene: .; j_gene: TRBJ1-1; abundance: .; len: 13